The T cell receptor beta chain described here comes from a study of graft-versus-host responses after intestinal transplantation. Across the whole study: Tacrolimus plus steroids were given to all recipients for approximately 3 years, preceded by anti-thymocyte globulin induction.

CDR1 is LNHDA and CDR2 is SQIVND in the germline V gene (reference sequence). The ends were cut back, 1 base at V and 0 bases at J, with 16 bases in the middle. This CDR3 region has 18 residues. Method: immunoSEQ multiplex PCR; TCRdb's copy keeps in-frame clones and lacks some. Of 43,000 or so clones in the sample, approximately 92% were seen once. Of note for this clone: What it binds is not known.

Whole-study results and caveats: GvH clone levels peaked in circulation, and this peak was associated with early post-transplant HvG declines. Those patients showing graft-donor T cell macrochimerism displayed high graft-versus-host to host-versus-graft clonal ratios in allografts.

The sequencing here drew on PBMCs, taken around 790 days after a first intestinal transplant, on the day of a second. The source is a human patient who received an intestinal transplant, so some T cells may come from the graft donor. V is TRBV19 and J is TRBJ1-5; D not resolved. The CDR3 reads CASSIGVMSPYSNQPQHF. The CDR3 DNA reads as TGTGCCAGTAGTATAGGGGTAATGAGCCCCTATAGCAATCAGCCCCAGCATTTT.